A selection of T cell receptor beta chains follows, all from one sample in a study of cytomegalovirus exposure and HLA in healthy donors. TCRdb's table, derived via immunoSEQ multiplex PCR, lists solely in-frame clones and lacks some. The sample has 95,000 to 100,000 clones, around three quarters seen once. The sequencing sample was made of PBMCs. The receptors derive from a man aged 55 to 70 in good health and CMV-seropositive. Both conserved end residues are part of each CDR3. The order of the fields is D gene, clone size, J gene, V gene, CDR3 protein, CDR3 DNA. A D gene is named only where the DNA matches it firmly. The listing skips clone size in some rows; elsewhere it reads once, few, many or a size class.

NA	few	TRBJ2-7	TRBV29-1	CSVGSGDVFYEQYF	TGCAGCGTTGGCTCGGGAGACGTATTCTACGAGCAGTACTTC
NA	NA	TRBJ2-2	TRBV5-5	CASSQGAFNTGELFF	TGTGCCAGCAGCCAGGGTGCCTTTAACACCGGGGAGCTGTTTTTT
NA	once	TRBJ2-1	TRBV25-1	CASSEAPPAGQFF	TGTGCCAGCAGTGAGGCCCCGCCCGCGGGGCAGTTCTTC
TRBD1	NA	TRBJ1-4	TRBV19	CASAPRDRTNEKLFF	TGTGCCAGCGCCCCCCGGGACAGAACTAATGAAAAACTGTTTTTT
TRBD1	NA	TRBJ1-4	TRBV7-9	CASSAWTGAGEKLFF	TGTGCCAGCAGCGCCTGGACAGGAGCCGGTGAAAAACTGTTTTTT
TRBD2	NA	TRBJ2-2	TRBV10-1	CASSPSGNTGELFF	TGCGCCAGCAGTCCTAGCGGGAACACCGGGGAGCTGTTTTTT
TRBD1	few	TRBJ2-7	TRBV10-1	CASSPGGSYEQYF	TGCGCCAGCTCTCCAGGGGGCTCCTACGAGCAGTACTTC
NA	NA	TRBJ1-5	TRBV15	CATSPRPTGYDQPQHF	TGTGCCACCAGCCCGCGACCTACAGGGTACGATCAGCCCCAGCATTTT
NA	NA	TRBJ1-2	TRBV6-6	CASGRAPNYGYTF	TGTGCCAGCGGGCGGGCGCCCAACTATGGCTACACCTTC
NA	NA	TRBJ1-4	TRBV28	CASSFEAGDYEKLFF	TGTGCCAGCAGTTTCGAAGCAGGGGATTACGAAAAACTGTTTTTT
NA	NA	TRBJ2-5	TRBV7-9	CASSSPSQGWETQYF	TGTGCCAGCAGCTCCCCTAGCCAGGGGTGGGAGACCCAGTACTTC
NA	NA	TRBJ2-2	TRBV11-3	CASSLQGGGELFF	TGTGCCAGCAGCTTACAGGGAGGCGGGGAGCTGTTTTTT
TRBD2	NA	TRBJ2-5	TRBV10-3	CAIKTSGEETQYF	TGTGCCATAAAGACTAGCGGGGAAGAGACCCAGTACTTC
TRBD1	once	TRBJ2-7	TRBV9	CASSVKAAGTVGEQYF	TGTGCCAGCAGCGTAAAGGCGGCCGGGACAGTCGGCGAGCAGTACTTC
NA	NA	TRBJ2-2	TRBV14	CASSIARANTGELFF	TGTGCCAGCAGCATTGCGAGGGCGAACACCGGGGAGCTGTTTTTT
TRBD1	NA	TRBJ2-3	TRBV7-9	CASSPQGATDTQYF	TGTGCCAGCAGCCCACAGGGGGCCACAGATACGCAGTATTTT
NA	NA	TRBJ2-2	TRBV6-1	CASSEFWGGARTGELFF	TGTGCCAGCAGTGAATTCTGGGGGGGGGCGCGCACCGGGGAGCTGTTTTTT
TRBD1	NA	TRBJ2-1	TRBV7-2	CASSTSPDRGGNEQFF	TGTGCCAGCAGCACTTCACCGGACAGGGGGGGGAATGAGCAGTTCTTC
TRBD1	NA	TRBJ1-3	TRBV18	CASSPLLRGPGNTIYF	TGTGCCAGCTCACCACTGCTCAGGGGGCCTGGAAACACCATATATTTT
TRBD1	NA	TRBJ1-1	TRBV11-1	CASSSGRQGTEAFF	TGTGCCAGCAGCTCAGGCCGACAGGGCACTGAAGCTTTCTTT
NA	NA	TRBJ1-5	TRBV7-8	CASSLIPSNQPQHF	TGTGCCAGCTCTCTAATTCCTAGCAATCAGCCCCAGCATTTT
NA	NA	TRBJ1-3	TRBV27	CASSFELGNTIYF	TGTGCCAGCAGTTTTGAGTTAGGAAACACCATATATTTT
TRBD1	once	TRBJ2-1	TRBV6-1	CASSEGTGVYEQFF	TGTGCCAGCAGTGAAGGGACAGGTGTTTATGAGCAGTTCTTC